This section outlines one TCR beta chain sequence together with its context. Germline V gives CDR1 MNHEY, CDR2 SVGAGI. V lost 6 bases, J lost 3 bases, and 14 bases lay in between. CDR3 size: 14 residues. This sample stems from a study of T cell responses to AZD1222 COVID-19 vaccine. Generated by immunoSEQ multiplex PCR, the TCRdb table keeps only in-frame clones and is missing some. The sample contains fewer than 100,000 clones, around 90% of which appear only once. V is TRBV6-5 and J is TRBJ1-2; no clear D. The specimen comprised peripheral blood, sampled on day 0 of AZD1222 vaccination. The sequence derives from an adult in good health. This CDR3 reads CASRAGGTHYGYTF. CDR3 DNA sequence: TGTGCCAGCAGGGCGGGCGGTACTCACTATGGCTACACCTTC.